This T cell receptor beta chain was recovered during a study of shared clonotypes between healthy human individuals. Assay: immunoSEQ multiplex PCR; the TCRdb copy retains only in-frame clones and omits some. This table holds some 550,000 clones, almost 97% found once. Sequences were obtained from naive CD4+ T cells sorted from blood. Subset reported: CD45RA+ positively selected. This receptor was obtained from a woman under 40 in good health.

As DNA, the CDR3 is TGCGCCAGCAGCCAAACACTTCTGGCTAGCGGGAGAGAGGCAGAGACCCAGTACTTC. It is translated as CASSQTLLASGREAETQYF. This chain links TRBV4-1 with TRBJ2-5, with 10 bases identical to TRBD2. The length of the CDR3 is 19 residues. Trimming cost V 2 bases and J 4 bases; bases outside gene matches: 16. CDR1 MGHRA and CDR2 YSYEKL come from the germline V gene.